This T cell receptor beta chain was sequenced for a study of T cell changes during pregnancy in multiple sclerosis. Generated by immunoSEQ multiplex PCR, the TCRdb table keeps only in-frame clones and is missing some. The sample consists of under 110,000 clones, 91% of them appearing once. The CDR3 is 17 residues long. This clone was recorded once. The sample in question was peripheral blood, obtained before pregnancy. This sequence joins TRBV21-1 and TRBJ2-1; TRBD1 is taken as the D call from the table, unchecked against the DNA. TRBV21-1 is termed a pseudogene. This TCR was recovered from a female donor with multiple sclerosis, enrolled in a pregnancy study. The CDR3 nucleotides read TGTGCCAGCAGCATCCGGAGGCGGGACAGGGGTTACAATGAGCAGTTCTTC. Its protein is CASSIRRRDRGYNEQFF.